These 17 T cell receptor beta chains share one sample of origin, sequenced in a study of cytomegalovirus exposure and HLA in healthy donors. With 60 Vbeta and 13 Jbeta primers, the PCR was carried out. Here immunoSEQ multiplex PCR was the method, and the copy in TCRdb shows in-frame clones only, minus some. Among about 90,000 clones, roughly 80% were seen once, and the ten largest hold approximately 2.3%. Sequencing input: PBMCs. Receptor source: a man aged 18 to 30 in good health and CMV-seronegative.

The rearrangement links TRBV19 to TRBJ2-1; TRBD2 agrees at 13 bases. The V and J ends lost 5 bases and 6 bases, in that order; junction bases with no gene match: 7. CDR1 and CDR2 from the germline V gene are LNHDA and SQIVND (reference sequence). The CDR3 runs to 16 residues. The CDR3 region has the DNA TGTGCCAGTAGTTTGACCGGGACTAGCGGGACCAATGAGCAGTTCTTC. Its protein is CASSLTGTSGTNEQFF.

The chain combines TRBV30 with TRBJ1-3; D may be TRBD1 (6 bases). Trimming left V 2 bases short and J 2 bases short, with 7 bases between. This CDR3 comprises 13 residues. Germline values: CDR1 GTSNPN, CDR2 SVGIG (reference sequence). The CDR3 here is CAWSKGAGNTIYF. The CDR3 region has the DNA TGTGCCTGGAGTAAGGGGGCTGGAAACACCATATATTTT. Drawing the rest from reference TRBV30 and TRBJ1-3, the complete variable domain is SQTIHQWPATLVQPVGSPLSLECTVEGTSNPNLYWYRQAAGRGLQLLFYSVGIGQISSEVPQNLSASRPQDRQFILSSKKLLLSDSGFYLCAWSKGAGNTIYFGEGSWLTVV.

The genes are TRBV25-1 and TRBJ2-7; 7 bases align to TRBD1. CDR1 is MGHDK, CDR2 SYGVNS, per germline. The J segment lost 3 bases and the V segment lost 11 bases, leaving 10 bases of the junction unmatched. The CDR3 is 13 amino acids. CDR3 in amino acids: CAATQGDRYEQYF. Written as DNA, the CDR3 is TGTGCCGCCACCCAGGGGGACCGCTACGAGCAGTACTTC.

The chain links TRBV28 to TRBJ1-2; TRBD1 is a possible D gene (6 bases). Germline assignment: CDR1 MDHEN and CDR2 SYDVKM. Between the trimmed V and J ends, which lost 6 bases and 4 bases, there was a span of 15 bases. CDR3 length equals 14 residues. The CDR3 sequence: CASSLILQGYGYTF. For the CDR3, the DNA is TGTGCCAGCAGCCTCATACTACAGGGCTATGGCTACACCTTC.

The J gene is TRBJ1-1, the V gene TRBV10-1; D might be TRBD1 (5 bases). Germline V gene data show CDR1 as WNHNN and CDR2 as SYGVQD (reference sequence). V gave up 3 bases and J gave up 4 bases, with 18 bases separating them. This CDR3 region has 16 residues. The CDR3 region is CASSDHGASSTTEAFF. The CDR3, as DNA: TGCGCCAGCAGTGACCATGGGGCCTCTTCCACCACTGAAGCTTTCTTT.

The genes are TRBV13 and TRBJ1-2, with 8 bases that match TRBD1. The ends lost 0 bases at V and 5 bases at J; junction bases unmatched: 8. Germline CDR1 reads PRHDT; CDR2 reads FYEKMQ (reference sequence). The CDR3 sequence is 16 residues long. The chain's CDR3 is CASSLGRQGAMYGYTF. CDR3 bases: TGTGCCAGCAGCTTAGGCCGGCAGGGGGCAATGTATGGCTACACCTTC.

This clone was found once. The chain recombines TRBV11-2 with TRBJ2-3; TRBD2 agrees at 13 bases. The CDR3 length is 17 residues. V shed 2 bases, J shed 8 bases, and the junction held 10 bases outside the gene matches. CDR1 and CDR2 from the germline V gene are SGHAT and FQNNGV. This chain's CDR3 is CASSLNIPGTSGATQYF. The CDR3 DNA sequence: TGTGCCAGCAGCTTAAATATCCCAGGGACTAGCGGGGCTACGCAGTATTTT.

The rearrangement links TRBV6-1 to TRBJ1-1, with TRBD1 as a possible D gene (6 bases). V lost 2 bases to trimming and J lost 2 bases, with 12 bases between them. The CDR3 is made up of 15 amino acids. Germline V gives CDR1 MNHNS, CDR2 SASEGT. The CDR3 spells CASSEQAGANTEAFF. The CDR3 DNA sequence: TGTGCCAGCAGTGAACAGGCAGGGGCTAACACTGAAGCTTTCTTT.

The rearrangement uses TRBV11-2 and TRBJ2-1, with a weak D call TRBD2 (6 bases). Germline V lookup: CDR1 SGHAT, CDR2 FQNNGV. CDR3 length: 14 amino acids. Trimming stripped 0 bases from V and 12 bases from J, with 15 bases between. CDR3 residues: CASSLDLSGHGQFF. For the CDR3, the DNA is TGTGCCAGCAGCTTAGATCTGAGCGGGCATGGGCAGTTCTTC.

The chain carries TRBV30 and TRBJ2-7; TRBD1 matches 7 bases. Trimming took 0 bases from V and 0 from J; bases not matched to a gene: 8. The CDR3 loop spans 16 amino acids. CDR1 is GTSNPN and CDR2 is SVGIG in the germline V gene (reference sequence). CDR3 amino acids: CAWSVRTNRGSYEQYF. In nucleotides, the CDR3 is TGTGCCTGGAGTGTACGAACCAACAGGGGCTCCTACGAGCAGTACTTC.

This chain joins TRBV7-9 and TRBJ1-2, with a weak D call TRBD1 (5 bases). Germline CDR1 reads SEHNR; CDR2 reads FQNEAQ (reference sequence). The CDR3 is 13 residues long. Trimming pared 11 bases from V and 1 base from J, leaving 14 bases between. CDR3 nucleotide sequence: TGTGCCGGGGGGGACCGGCTTAACTATGGCTACACCTTC. Its translation is CAGGDRLNYGYTF.

The genes are TRBV4-3 and TRBJ1-2, with D tentatively TRBD1 (5 bases). This CDR3 is built from 11 residues. The V gene's germline CDR1 is LGHNA and CDR2 YSLEER. Trimming cost V 3 bases and J 10 bases, with 9 bases left between them. The CDR3, as DNA: TGCGCCAGCAGCCACAGGGCCGTCTACACCTTC. As protein: CASSHRAVYTF.

The rearrangement uses TRBV30 and TRBJ1-2, with D possibly being TRBD1 (5 bases). CDR1 and CDR2 (germline): GTSNPN, SVGIG (reference sequence). Between the trimmed V and J ends, which lost 3 bases and 8 bases, there was a span of 19 bases. The CDR3 extends over 14 amino acids. CDR3 in DNA: TGTGCCTGGAGCGAAGAGCGTGGGGCTCGAGGCTACACCTTC. Protein product: CAWSEERGARGYTF.

This clone was detected only a few times. This rearrangement joins TRBV5-1 to TRBJ1-1, with D possibly being TRBD1 (6 bases). CDR3 length: 15 residues. V lost 5 bases to trimming and J lost 3 bases, with 17 bases between them. Germline V gives CDR1 SGHRS, CDR2 YFSETQ. Here the CDR3 reads CASRPTGRGDTEAFF. The CDR3 coding sequence is TGCGCCAGCAGACCCACAGGGAGGGGGGACACTGAAGCTTTCTTT.

The V gene is TRBV5-6, the J gene TRBJ1-3, with 7 nucleotides matching TRBD1. CDR1 and CDR2 from the germline V gene are SGHDT and YYEEEE. The CDR3 spans 14 residues. With V trimmed by 5 bases and J by 4 bases, 6 bases remained unmatched. The CDR3 protein is CASRLTGAGNTIYF. CDR3 in DNA: TGTGCCAGCAGACTTACAGGGGCCGGAAACACCATATATTTT.

The chain employs TRBV18 and TRBJ2-2; 8 nucleotides line up with TRBD1. From germline, CDR1 is KGHSH and CDR2 LQKENI. The CDR3 runs 16 residues. With 1 base clipped from V and 4 bases from J, the junction kept 5 bases outside the gene matches. CDR3 amino acids: CASSPLGQGGTGELFF. The CDR3, as DNA: TGTGCCAGCTCACCACTTGGACAGGGAGGCACCGGGGAGCTGTTTTTT. Looking up the rest from reference TRBV18 and TRBJ2-2 gives the full variable domain: NAGVMQNPRHLVRRRGQEARLRCSPMKGHSHVYWYRQLPEEGLKFMVYLQKENIIDESGMPKERFSAEFPKEGPSILRIQQVVRGDSAAYFCASSPLGQGGTGELFFGEGSRLTVL.

The chain couples TRBV6-5 to TRBJ1-1; no reliable D call. Trimming removed 0 bases from V and 0 bases from J, with 11 bases in between. The CDR3 covers 16 residues. CDR1 MNHEY and CDR2 SVGAGI come from the germline V gene. The CDR3: CASSYSTFPMNTEAFF. DNA of the CDR3: TGTGCCAGCAGTTACTCCACATTCCCCATGAACACTGAAGCTTTCTTT.